Below, one T cell receptor beta chain is given with its context. The data are from a study of T cell responses to AZD1222 COVID-19 vaccine. Measured with immunoSEQ multiplex PCR; TCRdb has only the in-frame clones, and not every one. The table has more than 100,000 clones, 85% seen once. The specimen was peripheral blood, collected 28 days after the second dose of the MenACWY control vaccine. The receptor's source is an adult who received the MenACWY meningococcal vaccine as a control.

This CDR3 is CSAYEGGDSFF. Written as DNA, the CDR3 is TGCAGCGCCTACGAGGGGGGGGACAGTTTTTTT. This chain links TRBV29-1 with TRBJ1-4; the match to TRBD1 covers 7 bases. The CDR3 is 11 amino acids. V shed 7 bases, J shed 17 bases, and the junction held 13 bases outside the gene matches. CDR1 is SQVTM and CDR2 is ANQGSEA in the germline V gene.